Ten or more counts support the clone carrying this T cell receptor (beta chain). Each TCR cDNA molecule carried a unique molecular identifier. In TCRdb, the 5' RACE reads were re-called with MiXCR into one record per CDR3 protein. The sample yields around 110,000 distinct CDR3 sequences, about 12% seen once. The sample originates from a study of spatial heterogeneity in lung cancer. Described time point: blood at routine non-recurrence follow-up after resection. Tumor, nontumor lung or frozen PBMC supplied whole RNA that was sequenced unsorted. Sample: PBMCs, taken at follow-up. The sequence was collected from a male donor with early-stage non-small cell lung cancer.

CDR3: CSVDDSGNTIYF. The CDR3 DNA reads TGCAGCGTTGATGATTCTGGAAACACCATATATTTT. The chain links TRBV29-1 to TRBJ1-3, with no clear D. Germline-derived CDR1 and CDR2 are SQVTM and ANQGSEA. V was shortened by 3 bases and J by 1 base, with 4 bases between the two germline ends. The CDR3 has 12 amino acids.